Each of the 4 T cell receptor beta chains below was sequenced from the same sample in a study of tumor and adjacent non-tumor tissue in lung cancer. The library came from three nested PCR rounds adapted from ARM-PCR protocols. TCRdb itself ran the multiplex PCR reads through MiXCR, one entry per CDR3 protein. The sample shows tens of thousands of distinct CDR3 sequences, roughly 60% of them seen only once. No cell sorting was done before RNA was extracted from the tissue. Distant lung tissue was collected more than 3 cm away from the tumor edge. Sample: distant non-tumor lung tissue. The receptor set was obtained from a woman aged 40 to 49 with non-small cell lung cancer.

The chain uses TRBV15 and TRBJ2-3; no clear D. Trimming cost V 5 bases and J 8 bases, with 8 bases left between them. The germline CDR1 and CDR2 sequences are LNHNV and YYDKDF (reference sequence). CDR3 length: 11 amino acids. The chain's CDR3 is CATSDEGTQYF. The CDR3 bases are TGTGCCACCAGCGACGAAGGTACGCAGTATTTT.

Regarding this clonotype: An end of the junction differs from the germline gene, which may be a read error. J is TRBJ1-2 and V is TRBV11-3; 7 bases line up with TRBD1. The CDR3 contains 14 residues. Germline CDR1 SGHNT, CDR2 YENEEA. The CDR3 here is CASSSGQTNCGYTF. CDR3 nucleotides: TGTGCCAGCAGCTCGGGACAGACGAACTGTGGCTACACTTTC. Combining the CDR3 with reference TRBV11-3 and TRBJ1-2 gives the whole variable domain EAGVVQSPRYKIIEKKQPVAFWCNPISGHNTLYWYLQNLGQGPELLIRYENEEAVDDSQLPKDRFSAERLKGVDSTLKIQPAELGDSAVYLCASSSGQTNCGYTFGSGTRLTVV.

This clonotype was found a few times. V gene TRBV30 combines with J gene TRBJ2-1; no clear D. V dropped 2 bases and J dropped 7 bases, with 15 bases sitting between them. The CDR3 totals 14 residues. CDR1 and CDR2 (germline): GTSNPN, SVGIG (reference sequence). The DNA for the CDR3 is TGTGCCTGGAGTTTGACCGCCATTTCGAATGAGCAGTTCTTC. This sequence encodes CAWSLTAISNEQFF. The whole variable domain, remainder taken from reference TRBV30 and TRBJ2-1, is SQTIHQWPATLVQPVGSPLSLECTVEGTSNPNLYWYRQAAGRGLQLLFYSVGIGQISSEVPQNLSASRPQDRQFILSSKKLLLSDSGFYLCAWSLTAISNEQFFGPGTRLTVL.

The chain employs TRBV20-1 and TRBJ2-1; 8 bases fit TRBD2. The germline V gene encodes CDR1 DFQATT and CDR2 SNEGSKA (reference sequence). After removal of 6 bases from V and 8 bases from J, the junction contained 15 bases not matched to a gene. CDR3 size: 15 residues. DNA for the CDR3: TGCAGTGCCGAGACGACCGGGACTAGGGGCGATGAGCAGTTCTTC. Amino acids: CSAETTGTRGDEQFF.